This T cell receptor beta chain was identified during a study of control samples from healthy donors and cancer patients. TCRdb keeps only in-frame clones here, not all; method: immunoSEQ multiplex PCR. The sample shows about 120,000 clones, around nine tenths of them seen only once. Trimming took 6 bases from V and 6 from J; bases not matched to a gene: 7. The CDR3 totals 14 residues. Germline values: CDR1 LGHDT, CDR2 YNNKEL (reference sequence). This sequence originates from a man aged 25-40 years in good health. Sequenced input: blood. V is TRBV3-1 (or the pseudogene TRBV3-2) and J is TRBJ2-1, with TRBD1 matching over 8 bases. The CDR3 spells CASRARQGSNEQFF. CDR3 DNA sequence: TGTGCCAGCAGGGCGAGACAGGGGTCCAATGAGCAGTTCTTC.